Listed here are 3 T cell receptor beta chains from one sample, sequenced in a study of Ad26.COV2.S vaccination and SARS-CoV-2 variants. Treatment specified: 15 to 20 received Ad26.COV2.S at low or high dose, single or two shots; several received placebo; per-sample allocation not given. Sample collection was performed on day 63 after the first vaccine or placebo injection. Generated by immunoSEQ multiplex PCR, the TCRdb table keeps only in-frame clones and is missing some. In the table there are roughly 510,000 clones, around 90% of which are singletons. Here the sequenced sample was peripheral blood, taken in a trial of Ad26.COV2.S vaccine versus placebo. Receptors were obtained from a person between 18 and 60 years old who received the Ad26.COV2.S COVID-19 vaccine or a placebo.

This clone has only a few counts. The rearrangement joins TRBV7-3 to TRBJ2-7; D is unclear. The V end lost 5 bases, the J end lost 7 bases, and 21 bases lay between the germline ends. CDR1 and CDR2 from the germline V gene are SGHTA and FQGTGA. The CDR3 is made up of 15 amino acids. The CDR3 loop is CASSPYPGTVGEQYF. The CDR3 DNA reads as TGTGCCAGCAGCCCCTACCCGGGCACTGTGGGGGAGCAGTACTTC.

The chain's CDR3 is CASSVVPLSGRGDNEQFF. CDR3 in DNA: TGTGCCAGCAGCGTAGTCCCGCTTAGCGGGAGGGGGGACAATGAGCAGTTCTTC. This chain joins TRBV9 and TRBJ2-1; 11 bases align to TRBD2. The CDR3 is 18 amino acids. V trimming: 0 bases; J trimming: 5 bases; junction bases outside the gene matches: 10. The germline V gene has CDR1 SGDLS and CDR2 YYNGEE.

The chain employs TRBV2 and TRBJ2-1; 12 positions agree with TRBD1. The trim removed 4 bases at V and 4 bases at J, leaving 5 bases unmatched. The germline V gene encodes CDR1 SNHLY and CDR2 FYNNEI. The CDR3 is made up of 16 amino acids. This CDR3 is CASSGGTGGKYNEQFF. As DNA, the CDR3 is TGTGCCAGCAGTGGAGGGACAGGGGGCAAATACAATGAGCAGTTCTTC.